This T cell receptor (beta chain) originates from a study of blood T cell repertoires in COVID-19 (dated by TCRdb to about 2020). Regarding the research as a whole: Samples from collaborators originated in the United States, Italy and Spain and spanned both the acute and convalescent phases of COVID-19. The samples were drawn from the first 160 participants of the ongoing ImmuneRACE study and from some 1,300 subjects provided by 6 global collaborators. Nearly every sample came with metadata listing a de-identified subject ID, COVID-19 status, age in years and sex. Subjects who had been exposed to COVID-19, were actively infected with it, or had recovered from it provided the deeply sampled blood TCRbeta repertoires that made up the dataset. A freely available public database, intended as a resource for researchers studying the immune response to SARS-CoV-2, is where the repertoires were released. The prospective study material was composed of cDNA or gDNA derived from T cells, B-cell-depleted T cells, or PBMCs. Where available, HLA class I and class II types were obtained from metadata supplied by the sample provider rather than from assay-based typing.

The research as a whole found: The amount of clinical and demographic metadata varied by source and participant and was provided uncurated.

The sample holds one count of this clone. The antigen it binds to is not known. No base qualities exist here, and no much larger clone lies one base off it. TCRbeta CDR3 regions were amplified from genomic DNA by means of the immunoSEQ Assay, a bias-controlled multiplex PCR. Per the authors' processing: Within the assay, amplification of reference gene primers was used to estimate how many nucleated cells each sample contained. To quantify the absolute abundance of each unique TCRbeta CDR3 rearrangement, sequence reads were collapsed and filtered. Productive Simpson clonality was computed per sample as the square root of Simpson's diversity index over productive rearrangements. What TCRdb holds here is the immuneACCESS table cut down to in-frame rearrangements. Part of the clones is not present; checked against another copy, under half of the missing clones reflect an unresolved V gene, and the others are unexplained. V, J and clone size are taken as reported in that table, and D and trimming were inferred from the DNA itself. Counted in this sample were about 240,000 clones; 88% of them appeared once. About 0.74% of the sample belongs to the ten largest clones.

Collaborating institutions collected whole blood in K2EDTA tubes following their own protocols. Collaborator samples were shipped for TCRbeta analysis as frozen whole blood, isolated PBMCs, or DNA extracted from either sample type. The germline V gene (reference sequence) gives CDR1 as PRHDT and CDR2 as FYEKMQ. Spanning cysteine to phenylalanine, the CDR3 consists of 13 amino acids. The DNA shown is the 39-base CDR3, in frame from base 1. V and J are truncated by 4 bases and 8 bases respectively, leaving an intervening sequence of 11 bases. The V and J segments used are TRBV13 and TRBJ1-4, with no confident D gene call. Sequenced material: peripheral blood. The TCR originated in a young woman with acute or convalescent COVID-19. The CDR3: CASSSPGREKLFF. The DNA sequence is TGTGCCAGCAGCTCACCGGGTCGGGAAAAACTGTTTTTT.